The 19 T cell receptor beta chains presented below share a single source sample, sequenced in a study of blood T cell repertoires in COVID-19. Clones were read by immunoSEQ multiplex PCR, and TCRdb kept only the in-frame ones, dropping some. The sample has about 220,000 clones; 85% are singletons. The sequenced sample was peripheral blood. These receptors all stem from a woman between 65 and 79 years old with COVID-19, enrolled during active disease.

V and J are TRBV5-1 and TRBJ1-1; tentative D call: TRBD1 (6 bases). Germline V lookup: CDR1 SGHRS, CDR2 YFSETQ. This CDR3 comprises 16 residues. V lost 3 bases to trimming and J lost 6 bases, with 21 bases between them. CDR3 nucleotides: TGCGCCAGCAGCTCAAGGGGGGGGCGCTTCGGCCCTGAAGCTTTCTTT. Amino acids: CASSSRGGRFGPEAFF.

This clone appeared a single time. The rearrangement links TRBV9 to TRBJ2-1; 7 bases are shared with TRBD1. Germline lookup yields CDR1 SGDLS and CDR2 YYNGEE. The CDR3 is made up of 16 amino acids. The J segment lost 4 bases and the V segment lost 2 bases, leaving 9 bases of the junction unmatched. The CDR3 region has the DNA TGTGCCAGCAGCGTGGGTGACAGGGATTCGTACAATGAGCAGTTCTTC. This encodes CASSVGDRDSYNEQFF. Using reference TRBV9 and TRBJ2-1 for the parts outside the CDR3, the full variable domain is DSGVTQTPKHLITATGQRVTLRCSPRSGDLSVYWYQQSLDQGLQFLIQYYNGEERAKGNILERFSAQQFPDLHSELNLSSLELGDSALYFCASSVGDRDSYNEQFFGPGTRLTVL.

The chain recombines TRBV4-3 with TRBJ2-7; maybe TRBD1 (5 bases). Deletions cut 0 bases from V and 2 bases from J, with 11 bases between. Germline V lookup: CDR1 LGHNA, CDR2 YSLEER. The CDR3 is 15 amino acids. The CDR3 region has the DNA TGCGCCAGCAGCCAAGATATGGGCAGGGCCTACGAGCAGTACTTC. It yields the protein CASSQDMGRAYEQYF.

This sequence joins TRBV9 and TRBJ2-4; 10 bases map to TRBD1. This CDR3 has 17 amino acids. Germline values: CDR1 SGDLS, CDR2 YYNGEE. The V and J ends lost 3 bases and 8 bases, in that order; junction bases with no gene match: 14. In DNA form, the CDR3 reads TGTGCCAGCAGCGCGACAGGGGGCACCTACCTATGGGACATTCAGTACTTC. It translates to CASSATGGTYLWDIQYF. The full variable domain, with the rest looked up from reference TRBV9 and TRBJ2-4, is DSGVTQTPKHLITATGQRVTLRCSPRSGDLSVYWYQQSLDQGLQFLIQYYNGEERAKGNILERFSAQQFPDLHSELNLSSLELGDSALYFCASSATGGTYLWDIQYFGAGTRLSVL.

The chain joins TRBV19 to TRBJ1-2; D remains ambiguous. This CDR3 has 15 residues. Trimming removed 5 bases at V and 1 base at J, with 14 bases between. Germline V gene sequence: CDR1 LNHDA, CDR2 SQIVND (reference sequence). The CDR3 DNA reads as TGTGCCAGTAGTTCTCATTCCGGGGATAACTATGGCTACACCTTC. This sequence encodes CASSSHSGDNYGYTF.

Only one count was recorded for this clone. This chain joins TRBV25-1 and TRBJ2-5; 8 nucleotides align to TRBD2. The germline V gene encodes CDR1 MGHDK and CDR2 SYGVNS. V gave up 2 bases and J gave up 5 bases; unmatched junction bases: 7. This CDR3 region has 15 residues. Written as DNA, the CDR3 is TGTGCCAGCAGTGAACACGGGGGGGGAACTGAGACCCAGTACTTC. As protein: CASSEHGGGTETQYF.

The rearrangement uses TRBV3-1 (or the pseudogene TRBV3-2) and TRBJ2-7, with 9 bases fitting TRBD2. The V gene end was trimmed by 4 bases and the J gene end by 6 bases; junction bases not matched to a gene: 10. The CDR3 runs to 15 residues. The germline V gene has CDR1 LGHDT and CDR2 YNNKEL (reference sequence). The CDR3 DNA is TGTGCCAGCAGCCGAACGCCCGGGACTAGCTCCGAGCAGTACTTC. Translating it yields CASSRTPGTSSEQYF.

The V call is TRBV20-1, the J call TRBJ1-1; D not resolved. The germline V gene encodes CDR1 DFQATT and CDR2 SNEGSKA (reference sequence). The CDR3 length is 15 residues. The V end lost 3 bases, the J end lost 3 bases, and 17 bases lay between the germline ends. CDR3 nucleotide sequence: TGCAGTGCTAGTTTGGCAGCCGGGGTGGACACTGAAGCTTTCTTT. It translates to CSASLAAGVDTEAFF.

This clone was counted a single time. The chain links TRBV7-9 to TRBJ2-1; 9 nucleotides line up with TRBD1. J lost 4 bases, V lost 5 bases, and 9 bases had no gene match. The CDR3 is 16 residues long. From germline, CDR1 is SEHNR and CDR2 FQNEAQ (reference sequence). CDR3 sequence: CASSAPQGARYNEQFF. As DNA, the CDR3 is TGTGCCAGCAGCGCACCACAGGGGGCGAGATACAATGAGCAGTTCTTC.

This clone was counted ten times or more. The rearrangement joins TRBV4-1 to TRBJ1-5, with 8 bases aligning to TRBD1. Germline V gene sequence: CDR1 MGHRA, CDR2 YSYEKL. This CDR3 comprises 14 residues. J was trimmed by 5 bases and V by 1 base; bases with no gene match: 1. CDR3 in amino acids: CASSQARGHQPQHF. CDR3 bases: TGCGCCAGCAGCCAAGCCAGGGGGCATCAGCCCCAGCATTTT.

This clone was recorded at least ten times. This chain's CDR3 is CASSQALAGAYEQYF. The CDR3 DNA sequence: TGTGCCAGCAGCCAAGCACTAGCGGGGGCCTACGAGCAGTACTTC. The gene calls are TRBV3-1 (or the pseudogene TRBV3-2) and TRBJ2-7; 11 nucleotides line up with TRBD2. CDR3 length: 15 amino acids. Germline CDR1 and CDR2: LGHDT and YNNKEL (reference sequence). Trimming removed 1 base from V and 2 bases from J; junction bases left unmatched: 1.

Here the CDR3 DNA reads TGTGCCAGTAGAGGCAGGCAGGTCGGGGTAGGAACTAATGAAAAACTGTTTTTT. Translation gives CASRGRQVGVGTNEKLFF. The rearrangement links TRBV19 to TRBJ1-4; no reliable D call. V was pared by 6 bases and J by 1 base, with 21 bases between. The CDR3 contains 18 residues. CDR1 is LNHDA and CDR2 is SQIVND in the germline V gene (reference sequence). Together with reference TRBV19 and TRBJ1-4, the CDR3 gives the full variable domain: DGGITQSPKYLFRKEGQNVTLSCEQNLNHDAMYWYRQDPGQGLRLIYYSQIVNDFQKGDIAEGYSVSREKKESFPLTVTSAQKNPTAFYLCASRGRQVGVGTNEKLFFGSGTQLSVL.

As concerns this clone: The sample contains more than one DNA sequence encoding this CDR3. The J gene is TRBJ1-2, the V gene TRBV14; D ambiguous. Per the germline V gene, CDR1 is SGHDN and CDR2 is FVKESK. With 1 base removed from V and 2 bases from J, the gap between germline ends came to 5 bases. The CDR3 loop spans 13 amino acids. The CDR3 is CASSQGRNYGYTF. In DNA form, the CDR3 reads TGTGCCAGCAGCCAAGGGAGGAACTATGGCTACACCTTC.

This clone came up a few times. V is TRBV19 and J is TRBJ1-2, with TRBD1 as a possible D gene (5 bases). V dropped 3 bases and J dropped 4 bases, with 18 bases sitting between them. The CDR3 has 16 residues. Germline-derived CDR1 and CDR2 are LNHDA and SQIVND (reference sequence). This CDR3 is CASSIVQGSFIYGYTF. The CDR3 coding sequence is TGTGCCAGTAGTATCGTCCAGGGAAGCTTTATCTATGGCTACACCTTC.

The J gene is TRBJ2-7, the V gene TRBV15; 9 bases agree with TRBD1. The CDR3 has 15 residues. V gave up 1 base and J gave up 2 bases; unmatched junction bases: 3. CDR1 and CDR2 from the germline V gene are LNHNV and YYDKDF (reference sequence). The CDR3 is CATSRGGQGPYEQYF. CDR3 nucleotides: TGTGCCACCAGCAGAGGGGGACAGGGACCCTACGAGCAGTACTTC. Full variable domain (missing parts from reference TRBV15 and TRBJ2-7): DAMVIQNPRYQVTQFGKPVTLSCSQTLNHNVMYWYQQKSSQAPKLLFHYYDKDFNNEADTPDNFQSRRPNTSFCFLDIRSPGLGDTAMYLCATSRGGQGPYEQYFGPGTRLTVT.

The CDR3 DNA is TGTGCCAGCAGCTTAGGACTAGCGGGAGGAGAGACCCAGTACTTC. Amino acids: CASSLGLAGGETQYF. This chain links TRBV7-9 with TRBJ2-5; 13 bases match TRBD2. Germline assignment: CDR1 SEHNR and CDR2 FQNEAQ (reference sequence). The J segment lost 4 bases and the V segment lost 1 base, leaving 0 bases of the junction unmatched. The CDR3 is 15 residues long.

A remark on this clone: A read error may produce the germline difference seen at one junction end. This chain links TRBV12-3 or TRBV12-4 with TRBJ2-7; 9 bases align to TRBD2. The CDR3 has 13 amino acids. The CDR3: CASSLAWGLASTF. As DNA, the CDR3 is TGTGCCAGCAGTTTAGCGTGGGGACTAGCTTCGACTTTC.

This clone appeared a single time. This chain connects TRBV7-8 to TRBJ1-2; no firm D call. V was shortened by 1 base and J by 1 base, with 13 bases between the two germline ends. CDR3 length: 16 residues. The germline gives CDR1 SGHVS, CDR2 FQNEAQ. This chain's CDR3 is CASSLGAVPDNYGYTF. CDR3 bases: TGTGCCAGCAGCTTAGGAGCGGTCCCCGATAACTATGGCTACACCTTC.

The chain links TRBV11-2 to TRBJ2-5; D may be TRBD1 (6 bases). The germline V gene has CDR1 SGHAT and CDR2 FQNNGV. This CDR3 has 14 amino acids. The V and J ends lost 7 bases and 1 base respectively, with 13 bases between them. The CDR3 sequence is CASNPGTTQETQYF. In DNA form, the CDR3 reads TGTGCCAGCAACCCCGGGACAACCCAAGAGACCCAGTACTTC.